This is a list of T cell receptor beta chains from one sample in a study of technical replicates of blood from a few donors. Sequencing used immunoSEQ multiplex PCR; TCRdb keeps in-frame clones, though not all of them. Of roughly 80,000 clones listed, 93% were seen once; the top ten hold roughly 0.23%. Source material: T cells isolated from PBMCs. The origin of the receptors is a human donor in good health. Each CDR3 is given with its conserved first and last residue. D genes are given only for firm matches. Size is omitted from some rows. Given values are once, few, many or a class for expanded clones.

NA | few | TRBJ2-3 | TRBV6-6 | TGTGCCAGCAGTTCCCTCTCTAGCACAGATACGCAGTATTTT | CASSSLSSTDTQYF
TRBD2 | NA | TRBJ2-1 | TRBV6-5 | TGTGCCAGCAGTTACGATGCGGGGGGGGCAAATGAGCAGTTCTTC | CASSYDAGGANEQFF
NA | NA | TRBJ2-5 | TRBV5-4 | TGTGCCAGCAGCTTGGGACAGGAAAAGGAGACCCAGTACTTC | CASSLGQEKETQYF
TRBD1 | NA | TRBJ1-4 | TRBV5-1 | TGCGCCAGCAGCGACCGGGACAGGGGTGATGAAAAACTGTTTTTT | CASSDRDRGDEKLFF
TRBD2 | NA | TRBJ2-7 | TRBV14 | TGTGCCAGCAGCCGCGGGACTAGCTACGAGCAGTACTTC | CASSRGTSYEQYF
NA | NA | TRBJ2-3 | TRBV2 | TGTGCCAGCAGTACGGCAGATACGCAGTATTTT | CASSTADTQYF
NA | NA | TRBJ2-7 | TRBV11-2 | TGTGCCAGCACCTTGGAGGGGGGGTCCTACGAGCAGTACTTC | CASTLEGGSYEQYF
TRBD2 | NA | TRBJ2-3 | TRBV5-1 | TGCGCCAGCAGGCTAGCGGGAGGGCCCCCGGCGGATACGCAGTATTTT | CASRLAGGPPADTQYF
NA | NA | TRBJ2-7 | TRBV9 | TGTGCCAGCAGTACCGAAACAGGGCTCTACGAGCAGTACTTC | CASSTETGLYEQYF
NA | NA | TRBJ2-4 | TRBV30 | TGTGCCTGGAGTGTACTTGCGGTAAAAAACATTCAGTACTTC | CAWSVLAVKNIQYF
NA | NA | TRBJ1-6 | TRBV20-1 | TGCAGTGCTTTCAGGGATTCACCCCTCCACTTT | CSAFRDSPLHF
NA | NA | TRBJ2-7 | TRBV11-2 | TGTGCCAGCAGCTTAGATCTGATCAGGGAGGACGAGCAGTACTTC | CASSLDLIREDEQYF
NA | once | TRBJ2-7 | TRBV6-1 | TGTGCCAGCTCGAACAGGCAGGGAAACTACGAGCAGTACTTC | CASSNRQGNYEQYF
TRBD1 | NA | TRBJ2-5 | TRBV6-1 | TGTGCCAGCAGTGCGCGACGGGACAGGTGGGAAGAGACCCAGTACTTC | CASSARRDRWEETQYF
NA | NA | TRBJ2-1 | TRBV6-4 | TGTGCCAGCAGTGACTCGGGGACTTACAATGAGCAGTTCTTC | CASSDSGTYNEQFF
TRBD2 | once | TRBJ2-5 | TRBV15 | TGTGCCACCAGCAGAGAGGTAGCGGGAGTTGCTGAGACCCAGTACTTC | CATSREVAGVAETQYF
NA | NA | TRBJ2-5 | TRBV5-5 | TGTGCCAGCAGCTTGGTAGCGGTCCAAGAGACCCAGTACTTC | CASSLVAVQETQYF
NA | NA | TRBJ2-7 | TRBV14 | TGTGCCAGCAGCCACACAGGGATCGAGCAGTACTTC | CASSHTGIEQYF
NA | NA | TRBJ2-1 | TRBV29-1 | TGCAGCGTCCGCAGCTACAATGAGCAGTTCTTC | CSVRSYNEQFF
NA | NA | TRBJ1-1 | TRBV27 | TGTGCCAGCAGAGACAGTGGCGGGGGGGACACTGAAGCTTTCTTT | CASRDSGGGDTEAFF
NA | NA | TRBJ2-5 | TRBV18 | TGTGCCAGCTCCCCCGTTGACGGCGGGCAAGAGACCCAGTACTTC | CASSPVDGGQETQYF
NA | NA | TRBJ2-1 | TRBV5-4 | TGTGCCAGCAGCTTTATCGATGAGCAGTTCTTC | CASSFIDEQFF
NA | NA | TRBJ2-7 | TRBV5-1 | TGCGCCAGCAGCACCGGGACATCGGAAGAGCAGTACTTC | CASSTGTSEEQYF
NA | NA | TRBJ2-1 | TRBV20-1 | TGCAGTGGGCGTCTTCTTCACCAGCGGTTCTTC | CSGRLLHQRFF
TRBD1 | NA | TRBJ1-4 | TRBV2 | TGTGCCAGCGGGGACCGGGACAGAAATGAAAAACTGTTTTTT | CASGDRDRNEKLFF
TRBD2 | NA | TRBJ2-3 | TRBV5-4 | TGTGCCAGCAGCTTAGCTGCGGGAGGGGCAGATACGCAGTATTTT | CASSLAAGGADTQYF
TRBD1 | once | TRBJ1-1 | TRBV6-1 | TGTGCCAGCAGAGGACAGGGAGGAGGAGACACTGAAGCTTTCTTT | CASRGQGGGDTEAFF
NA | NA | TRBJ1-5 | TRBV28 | TGTGCCAGCAGTTTTGGGGGGTTGCGGGATAATCAGCCCCAGCATTTT | CASSFGGLRDNQPQHF
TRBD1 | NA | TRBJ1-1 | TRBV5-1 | TGCGCCAGCAGCGACAGGGCTACCACTGAAGCTTTCTTT | CASSDRATTEAFF
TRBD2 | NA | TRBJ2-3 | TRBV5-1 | TGCGCCAGCAGCTTGGGTACTAGCGGGGGGGCGGATACGCAGTATTTT | CASSLGTSGGADTQYF
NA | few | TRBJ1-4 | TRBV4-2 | TGTGCCAGCAATTCTCCACGGGGTAATGAAAAACTGTTTTTT | CASNSPRGNEKLFF
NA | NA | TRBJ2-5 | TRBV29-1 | TGCAGCTCCCCCTCGTTGTCCGGGGAGACCCAGTACTTC | CSSPSLSGETQYF
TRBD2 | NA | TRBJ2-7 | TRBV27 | TGTGCCAGCAGTCTAACTAGCGGGGGCCTGGGGAAGCAGTACTTC | CASSLTSGGLGKQYF
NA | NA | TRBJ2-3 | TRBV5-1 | TGCGCCAGCAGCTTGGGCGGGAACACAGATACGCAGTATTTT | CASSLGGNTDTQYF
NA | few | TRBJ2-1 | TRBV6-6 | TGTGCCACCGGGACCGCGGGGATGGCTTACAATGAGCAGTTCTTC | CATGTAGMAYNEQFF
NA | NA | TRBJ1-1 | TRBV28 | TGTGCCAGCTTCAGGGCTTACACTGAAGCTTTCTTT | CASFRAYTEAFF
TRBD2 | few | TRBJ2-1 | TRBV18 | TGTGCCAGCTCACCGAGAACTAGCGGGAGGGATGAGCAGTTCTTC | CASSPRTSGRDEQFF
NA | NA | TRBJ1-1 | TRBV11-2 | TGTGCCAGCAGCCGTACAGGGTACACTGAAGCTTTCTTT | CASSRTGYTEAFF
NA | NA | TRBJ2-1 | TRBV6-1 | TGTGCCAGCAGTGAAGCCTCAGGCTATGAGCAGTTCTTC | CASSEASGYEQFF
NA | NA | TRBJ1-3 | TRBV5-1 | TGCGCCAGCAGCAGGGAGGGACCGAACTCTGGAAACACCATATATTTT | CASSREGPNSGNTIYF
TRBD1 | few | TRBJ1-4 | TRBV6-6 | TGTGCCAGCACTTCAAACAGACAGGGAAATGAAAAACTGTTTTTT | CASTSNRQGNEKLFF
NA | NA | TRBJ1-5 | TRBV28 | TGTGCCAGCAGTTTCGTGTCAGGGTGGGGTCAGCCCCAGCATTTT | CASSFVSGWGQPQHF
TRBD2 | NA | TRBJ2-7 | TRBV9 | TGTGCCAGCAGCGGGCCGGGACTAGCTGTTCGGCAGTACTTC | CASSGPGLAVRQYF
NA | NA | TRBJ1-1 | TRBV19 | TGTGCCAGTAGTAGTCATCCCAGTGCTGCAGAGAACACTGAAGCTTTCTTT | CASSSHPSAAENTEAFF
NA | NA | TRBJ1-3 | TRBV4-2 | TGTGCCAGCAGCCAAGAGCAGTACTCTGGAAACACCATATATTTT | CASSQEQYSGNTIYF
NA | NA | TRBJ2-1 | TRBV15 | TGTGCCACCAGCAGAGACCAGGGTGATGAGCAGTTCTTC | CATSRDQGDEQFF
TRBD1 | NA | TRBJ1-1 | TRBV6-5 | TGTGCCAGCAGTTACACAGGGGGTAGCACTGAAGCTTTCTTT | CASSYTGGSTEAFF
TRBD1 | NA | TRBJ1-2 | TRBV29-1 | TGCAGCGTTGACCGACAGGGGTTAGGCTACACCTTC | CSVDRQGLGYTF
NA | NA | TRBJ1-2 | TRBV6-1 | TGTGCCAGCAGTGAATTCCCCGGGACTAACTATGGCTACACCTTC | CASSEFPGTNYGYTF
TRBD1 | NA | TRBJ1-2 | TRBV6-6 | TGTGCCAGCACTTGGGGACAGGGGGGCTATGGCTACACCTTC | CASTWGQGGYGYTF
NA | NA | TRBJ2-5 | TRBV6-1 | TGTGCCAGCCAAATAGGGACTGGCCAAGAGACCCAGTACTTC | CASQIGTGQETQYF
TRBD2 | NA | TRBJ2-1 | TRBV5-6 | TGTGCCAGCAGCTTGAATCTAGCGGCGTGGGAGCAGTTCTTC | CASSLNLAAWEQFF
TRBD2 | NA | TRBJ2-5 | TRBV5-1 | TGCGCCAGCAGCTTGGCCGTCAGCGGGATATCAGAGACCCAGTACTTC | CASSLAVSGISETQYF
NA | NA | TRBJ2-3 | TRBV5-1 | TGCGCCAGCAGCTTGGCGGTCAGGGAGGATACCAGAGATACGCAGTATTTT | CASSLAVREDTRDTQYF
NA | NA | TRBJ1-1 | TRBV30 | TGTGCCTGGAGTGTGATAGATCAGAACACTGAAGCTTTCTTT | CAWSVIDQNTEAFF